One sample yielded the 3 T cell receptor beta chains listed below, sequenced in a study of PD-1 blockade in classical Hodgkin lymphoma. TCRdb keeps only in-frame clones here, not all; method: immunoSEQ multiplex PCR. The repertoire holds some 93,000 clones, with nearly 85% as singletons. Time point indicated: cycle 4 day 1 (C4D1), after five to seven weeks of nivolumab. After autologous stem cell transplantation all patients relapsed, and prior brentuximab vedotin exposure differed between cohorts. Sequencing was performed on peripheral blood mononuclear cells (PBMCs), taken before the fourth cycle of nivolumab. The source is a human donor with classical Hodgkin lymphoma.

The chain employs TRBV7-2 and TRBJ1-1; 8 bases line up with TRBD1. The CDR3 runs 19 residues. Trimming cost V 0 bases and J 1 base; bases outside gene matches: 13. From germline, CDR1 is SGHTA and CDR2 FQGNSA. The chain's CDR3 is CASSLAPQGGLRRNTEAFF. The DNA of the CDR3 is TGTGCCAGCAGCTTAGCGCCACAGGGGGGCCTTCGAAGGAACACTGAAGCTTTCTTT. Filled out from reference TRBV7-2 and TRBJ1-1, the complete variable domain reads GAGVSQSPSNKVTEKGKDVELRCDPISGHTALYWYRQSLGQGLEFLIYFQGNSAPDKSGLPSDRFSAERTGGSVSTLTIQRTQQEDSAVYLCASSLAPQGGLRRNTEAFFGQGTRLTVV.

The gene calls are TRBV5-1 and TRBJ1-1; D gene ambiguous. Between the trimmed V and J ends, which lost 4 bases and 2 bases, there was a span of 9 bases. This CDR3 has 13 amino acids. Looked up from germline, CDR1 is SGHRS and CDR2 is YFSETQ. CDR3 in amino acids: CASSVGDNTEAFF. CDR3 sequence (DNA): TGCGCCAGCAGCGTGGGCGACAACACTGAAGCTTTCTTT. The full variable domain, in which reference TRBV5-1 and TRBJ1-1 provide the parts outside the CDR3, is KAGVTQTPRYLIKTRGQQVTLSCSPISGHRSVSWYQQTPGQGLQFLFEYFSETQRNKGNFPGRFSGRQFSNSRSEMNVSTLELGDSALYLCASSVGDNTEAFFGQGTRLTVV.

V and J are TRBV6-6 and TRBJ2-1; D possibly corresponds to TRBD2 (6 bases). The CDR3 spans 14 residues. Germline lookup yields CDR1 MNHNY and CDR2 SVGAGI (reference sequence). Trimming removed 8 bases at V and 0 bases at J, with 11 bases between. In DNA, the CDR3 is TGTGCCAGCGGACGGCGGGGCTCCTACAATGAGCAGTTCTTC. It yields the protein CASGRRGSYNEQFF.